These 16 T cell receptor beta chains share one sample of origin, sequenced in a study of spatial heterogeneity in lung cancer (dated by TCRdb to between 2018 and 2021). Interpreted using the paper, the time point label stands for: sample taken at primary tumor resection. Library preparation employed 5' RACE. Sequencer: NextSeq 500. The public reads were reprocessed in TCRdb via fastp at Q25 and MiXCR, keeping in-frame beta chains. Entries that share a CDR3 protein sequence are merged under the most common genes and DNA. This sample has some 41,000 distinct CDR3 sequences in its table, and under 7.5% of those were observed once. The ten biggest clones cover 43% of the sample. The source material was PBMCs, sampled at surgery. All receptors come from a female donor with early-stage non-small cell lung cancer.

The table lists this clonotype with many counts. This chain connects TRBV29-1 to TRBJ1-1; maybe TRBD1 (5 bases). Germline-derived CDR1 and CDR2 are SQVTM and ANQGSEA. This CDR3 has 14 amino acids. The ends were cut back, 0 bases at V and 4 bases at J, with 12 bases in the middle. This CDR3 is CSVEDLGRGTEAFF. The DNA for the CDR3 is TGCAGCGTTGAAGATCTTGGGAGGGGCACTGAAGCTTTCTTT.

The table lists this clonotype with a few counts. The rearrangement uses TRBV20-1 and TRBJ1-1; D possibly corresponds to TRBD1 (5 bases). V was clipped by 7 bases and J by 4 bases, with 19 bases between them. The germline V gene encodes CDR1 DFQATT and CDR2 SNEGSKA (reference sequence). The CDR3 contains 14 residues. For the CDR3, the DNA is TGCAGTGTTCGAGGGCAGGGAATCGGCACTGAAGCTTTCTTT. As protein: CSVRGQGIGTEAFF.

The sample holds many counts of this clonotype. The gene calls are TRBV4-3 and TRBJ2-1; 14 bases match TRBD2. There are 18 residues in the CDR3. From germline, CDR1 is LGHNA and CDR2 YSLEER. Trimming took 0 bases from V and 5 from J; bases not matched to a gene: 6. CDR3 sequence reads: CASSQDPRLAGGNNEQFF. CDR3 in DNA: TGCGCCAGCAGCCAAGATCCCCGACTAGCGGGGGGGAACAATGAGCAGTTCTTC.

The genes are TRBV18 and TRBJ1-4; TRBD1 matches 9 bases. Germline V gene data show CDR1 as KGHSH and CDR2 as LQKENI. This CDR3 comprises 14 residues. V lost 3 bases to trimming and J lost 8 bases; unmatched junction nucleotides: 4. DNA of the CDR3: TGTGCCAGCTCACCTGGGACAGGGAAAGAAAAACTGTTTTTT. Translating it yields CASSPGTGKEKLFF.

In this sample, this clonotype turned up many times. This rearrangement joins TRBV4-1 to TRBJ2-3; D might be TRBD2 (6 bases). The CDR3 spans 15 residues. Germline-derived CDR1 and CDR2 are MGHRA and YSYEKL. With 2 bases removed from V and 4 bases from J, the gap between germline ends came to 13 bases. The CDR3 region has the DNA TGCGCCAGCAGCCAAACGGGACTTAACGCAGATACGCAGTATTTT. Its translation is CASSQTGLNADTQYF.

This clonotype was picked up a small number of times. The J gene is TRBJ2-7, the V gene TRBV7-3, with 8 nucleotides matching TRBD1. Germline CDR1 and CDR2: SGHTA and FQGTGA. The CDR3 is 16 residues long. The ends lost 5 bases at V and 0 bases at J; junction bases unmatched: 9. CDR3 nucleotides: TGTGCCAGCAGCCCGACAGGGGAGATATCCTCCTACGAGCAGTACTTC. Protein sequence: CASSPTGEISSYEQYF. Complete variable domain (other parts from reference TRBV7-3 and TRBJ2-7): GAGVSQTPSNKVTEKGKYVELRCDPISGHTALYWYRQSLGQGPEFLIYFQGTGAADDSGLPNDRFFAVRPEGSVSTLKIQRTERGDSAVYLCASSPTGEISSYEQYFGPGTRLTVT.

This clonotype was counted at least ten times. This chain connects TRBV6-1 to TRBJ2-3; weak D call: TRBD2 (7 bases). This CDR3 is 16 amino acids long. The V gene lost 0 bases and the J gene lost 4 bases, with 14 bases spanning the gap. Germline V gives CDR1 MNHNS, CDR2 SASEGT. CDR3 in amino acids: CASSEARGAGADTQYF. CDR3 nucleotide sequence: TGTGCCAGCAGTGAAGCTCGGGGGGCCGGCGCAGATACGCAGTATTTT.

The chain couples TRBV13 to TRBJ2-2, with 11 bases aligning to TRBD1. With 0 bases clipped from V and 7 bases from J, the junction kept 7 bases outside the gene matches. The germline V gene encodes CDR1 PRHDT and CDR2 FYEKMQ (reference sequence). The CDR3 is 17 residues long. The CDR3 region is CASSLGPGQGEGGELFF. The CDR3 DNA reads TGTGCCAGCAGCTTAGGCCCGGGACAGGGGGAAGGCGGGGAGCTGTTTTTT.

The chain employs TRBV18 and TRBJ1-1; D possibly corresponds to TRBD1 (5 bases). There are 15 residues in the CDR3. V lost 3 bases to trimming and J lost 0 bases, with 11 bases between them. Per germline, CDR1 KGHSH and CDR2 LQKENI. CDR3 sequence reads: CASSPNQGLNTEAFF. CDR3 bases: TGTGCCAGCTCACCTAATCAGGGTTTGAACACTGAAGCTTTCTTT.

This sequence joins TRBV20-1 and TRBJ2-3, with D tentatively TRBD1 (6 bases). The germline V gene has CDR1 DFQATT and CDR2 SNEGSKA (reference sequence). The CDR3 spans 14 residues. V was pared by 0 bases and J by 9 bases, with 16 bases between. The CDR3 sequence: CSARDLGVGATQYF. The CDR3 region has the DNA TGCAGTGCTAGAGATTTGGGTGTGGGGGCGACGCAGTATTTT.

This clonotype was seen repeatedly, ten times or more. This rearrangement joins TRBV6-5 to TRBJ1-2; D is uncertain. There are 15 residues in the CDR3. Germline V gives CDR1 MNHEY, CDR2 SVGAGI. Trimming cost V 0 bases and J 0 bases, with 8 bases left between them. CDR3 in amino acids: CASSYSRRTNYGYTF. The DNA for the CDR3 is TGTGCCAGCAGTTACTCGAGGCGTACTAACTATGGCTACACCTTC.

Many counts were recorded for this clonotype. The chain employs TRBV11-1 and TRBJ2-2; D is possibly TRBD2 (6 bases). The CDR3 loop spans 14 amino acids. Germline assignment: CDR1 SGHAT and CDR2 FQDESV (reference sequence). V shed 10 bases and J shed 4 bases, with 16 bases lying between them. As DNA, the CDR3 is TGTGCCATCAAAGACCGGGGAGGCACCGGGGAGCTGTTTTTT. It codes for CAIKDRGGTGELFF.

This clonotype came up a few times. The V call is TRBV5-4, the J call TRBJ2-5; a weak D match, TRBD1 (6 bases). Trimming left V 1 base short and J 0 bases short, with 7 bases between. The CDR3 has 14 residues. Germline V gene sequence: CDR1 SGHNT, CDR2 YYREEE (reference sequence). The CDR3 DNA reads as TGTGCCAGCAGCTTGCGGACAGACCAAGAGACCCAGTACTTC. It specifies CASSLRTDQETQYF.

This clonotype was seen only a few times. This sequence joins TRBV5-1 and TRBJ1-3; no clear D gene. The CDR3 runs to 14 residues. Trimming took off 5 bases at V and 4 bases at J, with 13 bases between the two ends. Germline-derived CDR1 and CDR2 are SGHRS and YFSETQ. CDR3 protein: CASRIELGGNTIYF. Written as DNA, the CDR3 is TGCGCCAGCAGGATCGAGCTGGGCGGAAACACCATATATTTT.

In its sample, this clonotype was seen many times. V usage is TRBV6-5 and J usage is TRBJ2-5; 8 bases fit TRBD1. Germline V lookup: CDR1 MNHEY, CDR2 SVGAGI. The CDR3 is made up of 13 amino acids. V lost 6 bases and J lost 6; bases outside the gene matches: 6. The CDR3 region is CASRVGQGKTQYF. CDR3 nucleotide sequence: TGTGCCAGCAGAGTTGGACAGGGAAAGACCCAGTACTTC.

J is TRBJ2-7 and V is TRBV20-1, with 7 bases matching TRBD1. The CDR3 length is 14 residues. CDR1 is DFQATT, CDR2 SNEGSKA, per germline (reference sequence). V lost 6 bases, J lost 0 bases, and 8 bases stayed unmatched. Here the CDR3 DNA reads TGCAGTGCCACCGGGACAGCCAGCTCCTACGAGCAGTACTTC. This encodes CSATGTASSYEQYF.